The 27 T cell receptor beta chains presented below share a single source sample, sequenced in a study of Graves' ophthalmopathy and Graves' hyperthyroidism. RNA served as the template for amplifying TCR beta CDR3 regions. First-round RT-PCR used HTBI primers; second-round multiplex PCR followed. TCRdb re-called the multiplex PCR reads with MiXCR, one entry per CDR3 protein. The data contain 600,000 to 950,000 distinct CDR3 sequences, roughly 40% of them singletons. Sequenced input: peripheral blood. The receptors shown here come from an adult man with Graves' ophthalmopathy.

Comment on this clonotype: As the CDR3 is not closed by the conserved phenylalanine or tryptophan, this likely results from a read error. The chain combines TRBV12-3 or TRBV12-4 with TRBJ1-2, with D possibly TRBD1 on 5 matching bases. The CDR3 contains 13 residues. Trimming took 6 bases from V and 4 from J, leaving 12 bases between them. The CDR3 DNA reads TGTGCCAGCAGCCCCGGGACGGTCTATGGCTACACCCTC. Translation gives CASSPGTVYGYTL.

This rearrangement joins TRBV10-3 to TRBJ1-2, with D possibly matching TRBD1 (6 bases). This CDR3 comprises 11 residues. V was cut by 10 bases and J by 8 bases, with 14 bases left in between. CDR1 is ENHRY, CDR2 SYGVKD, per germline. The CDR3 protein is CATQGGGGYTF. DNA for the CDR3: TGTGCCACACAGGGAGGCGGAGGCTACACCTTC.

The chain links TRBV20-1 to TRBJ2-7, with D unclear. The CDR3 covers 13 residues. Germline V gene data show CDR1 as DFQATT and CDR2 as SNEGSKA (reference sequence). V lost 6 bases and J 3 bases, leaving 15 bases between the germline ends. Here the CDR3 reads CSAMDYRNYEQYF. CDR3 nucleotide sequence: TGCAGTGCAATGGATTATCGGAACTACGAGCAGTACTTC.

This clonotype has a count of ten or more. This chain links TRBV14 with TRBJ1-1, with D unresolved. V lost 2 bases and J lost 8, with 12 bases in between. The CDR3 runs 13 residues. CDR1 is SGHDN and CDR2 is FVKESK in the germline V gene. CDR3 in amino acids: CASSQTGQSEAFF. As DNA, the CDR3 is TGTGCCAGCAGCCAAACCGGGCAGAGCGAAGCTTTCTTT.

There are a few counts of this clonotype. The CDR3 is CSARGLGSGNYGYTF. CDR3 nucleotides: TGCAGTGCTAGAGGCTTGGGATCGGGAAACTATGGCTACACCTTC. The rearrangement links TRBV20-1 to TRBJ1-2; D not resolved. Looked up from germline, CDR1 is DFQATT and CDR2 is SNEGSKA (reference sequence). The CDR3 consists of 15 residues. Trimming pared 1 base from V and 2 bases from J, leaving 14 bases between.

In this sample, this clonotype turned up a few times. The chain recombines TRBV7-9 with TRBJ2-6; D remains unclear. The CDR3 is 15 amino acids. In germline, CDR1 is SEHNR, CDR2 FQNEAQ (reference sequence). Trimming removed 2 bases from V and 2 bases from J, with 7 bases in between. CDR3 nucleotide sequence: TGTGCCAGCAGCTTAAAGGCTACTGGGGCCAACGTCCTGACTTTC. Protein sequence: CASSLKATGANVLTF.

This clonotype was detected a few times. A much larger clone differs by one base, so this may be a read error. V gene TRBV29-1 combines with J gene TRBJ2-5; no clear D gene. Germline values: CDR1 SQVTM, CDR2 ANQGSEA. The CDR3 loop spans 11 amino acids. V was cut by 2 bases and J by 5 bases, with 6 bases left in between. In DNA form, the CDR3 reads TGCAGCGTTGAAAGTGGGGAGACCCAGTACTTC. Its translation is CSVESGETQYF. Together with reference TRBV29-1 and TRBJ2-5, the CDR3 gives the full variable domain: SAVISQKPSRDICQRGTSLTIQCQVDSQVTMMFWYRQQPGQSLTLIATANQGSEATYESGFVIDKFPISRPNLTFSTLTVSNMSPEDSSIYLCSVESGETQYFGPGTRLLVL.

This clonotype was seen only a few times. The chain couples TRBV5-4 to TRBJ2-5; perhaps TRBD2 as D (5 bases). The CDR3 is made up of 13 amino acids. CDR1 SGHNT and CDR2 YYREEE come from the germline V gene (reference sequence). The V end lost 1 base, the J end lost 5 bases, and 9 bases lay between the germline ends. CDR3 amino acids: CASSLTSMETQYF. Written as DNA, the CDR3 is TGTGCCAGCAGCTTGACTAGTATGGAGACCCAGTACTTC.

This clonotype was observed many times. This chain joins TRBV4-3 and TRBJ2-7, with TRBD2 matching over 7 bases. The CDR3 consists of 15 residues. J lost 2 bases, V lost 0 bases, and 4 bases had no gene match. The V gene's germline CDR1 is LGHNA and CDR2 YSLEER. This chain's CDR3 is CASSQEWSGAYEQYF. The CDR3 DNA sequence: TGCGCCAGCAGCCAAGAATGGAGCGGGGCCTACGAGCAGTACTTC.

At least ten counts were recorded for this clonotype. V usage is TRBV7-3 and J usage is TRBJ1-1, with 11 bases lining up with TRBD1. V gave up 5 bases and J gave up 6 bases; unmatched junction bases: 5. Germline assignment: CDR1 SGHTA and CDR2 FQGTGA. This CDR3 has 14 amino acids. For the CDR3, the DNA is TGTGCCAGCAGCCCCGGACAGGGGGCCGCTGAAGCTTTCTTT. This codes for CASSPGQGAAEAFF.

The genes are TRBV6-5 and TRBJ2-7; D remains ambiguous. In germline, CDR1 is MNHEY, CDR2 SVGAGI. V dropped 6 bases and J dropped 4 bases, with 19 bases sitting between them. This CDR3 region has 15 residues. The CDR3: CASSRSRTQVYEQYF. CDR3 coding DNA: TGTGCCAGCAGCCGATCGCGGACCCAAGTATACGAGCAGTACTTC.

This clonotype has a single count. V gene TRBV10-3 combines with J gene TRBJ2-3, with a possible D match to TRBD1 (5 bases). The V gene's germline CDR1 is ENHRY and CDR2 SYGVKD. V lost 8 bases and J 3 bases, leaving 18 bases between the germline ends. The length of the CDR3 is 15 residues. This CDR3 is CAISIGDSETDTQYF. The DNA for the CDR3 is TGTGCCATCTCTATAGGCGACAGCGAAACAGATACGCAGTATTTT.

The chain recombines TRBV11-2 with TRBJ1-5; D is unresolved. The V and J ends lost 11 bases and 0 bases respectively, with 17 bases between them. The CDR3 runs 15 residues. Germline V CDR1 and CDR2: SGHAT, FQNNGV. The CDR3 sequence is CAWSVQSLSNQPQHF. The DNA for the CDR3 is TGTGCCTGGAGTGTACAGAGCCTTAGCAATCAGCCCCAGCATTTT.

This chain links TRBV7-9 with TRBJ2-7; D unclear. Deletions cut 1 base from V and 3 bases from J, with 10 bases between. The CDR3 is 14 residues long. Germline assignment: CDR1 SEHNR and CDR2 FQNEAQ (reference sequence). Written as DNA, the CDR3 is TGTGCCAGCAGCTTAGAGACGCTATACTACGAGCAGTACTTC. Encoded protein: CASSLETLYYEQYF.

For the CDR3, the DNA is TGCAGCTCACCTGGTTCGGGGACCGAGCAGTACTTC. Its protein product is CSSPGSGTEQYF. This chain connects TRBV29-1 to TRBJ2-7; D may be TRBD1 or TRBD2 (5 bases each). Germline CDR1 reads SQVTM; CDR2 reads ANQGSEA. V lost 8 bases and J lost 6, with 17 bases in between. The CDR3 is 12 residues long.

This clonotype was seen ten or more times. The chain uses TRBV7-2 and TRBJ2-7; maybe TRBD1 (5 bases). The germline gives CDR1 SGHTA, CDR2 FQGNSA. With 6 bases removed from V and 2 bases from J, the gap between germline ends came to 14 bases. This CDR3 spans 14 amino acids. This CDR3 is CASSDRGITYEQYF. The CDR3, as DNA: TGTGCCAGCAGTGACAGAGGAATTACCTACGAGCAGTACTTC.

About this clonotype itself: The junction does not match germline at one end; this may be a read error. This chain joins TRBV7-9 and TRBJ2-7, with a tentative D call TRBD1 (5 bases). Germline CDR1 reads SEHNR; CDR2 reads FQNEAQ (reference sequence). This CDR3 is 15 amino acids long. The CDR3 nucleotides read TGCGCCAGCAGCGTTGAAGTGCGACAGTACTACGAGCAGTACTTC. This gives the protein CASSVEVRQYYEQYF. Variable domain in full (rest from reference TRBV7-9 and TRBJ2-7): DTGVSQNPRHKITKRGQNVTFRCDPISEHNRLYWYRQTLGQGPEFLTYFQNEAQLEKSRLLSDRFSAERPKGSFSTLEIQRTEQGDSAMYLCASSVEVRQYYEQYFGPGTRLTVT.

About this clonotype: A much more abundant neighbour one base away suggests this may be a read error. The chain is built from TRBV6-6 and TRBJ2-5, with D hard to call. Germline loops: CDR1 MNHNY, CDR2 SVGAGI (reference sequence). This CDR3 is built from 12 residues. This CDR3 is CASSYNQGTQYF. DNA for the CDR3: TGTGCCAGCAGTTACAACCAAGGGACCCAGTACTTC.

CDR3 loop: CASSDGPYVAGELFF. The CDR3 coding sequence is TGCGCCAGCAGTGATGGCCCCTACGTCGCGGGGGAGCTGTTTTTT. V usage is TRBV10-1 and J usage is TRBJ2-2; no clear D. The CDR3 spans 15 residues. Germline V gene sequence: CDR1 WNHNN, CDR2 SYGVQD (reference sequence). The V and J ends lost 3 bases and 8 bases respectively, with 16 bases between them.

V is TRBV25-1 and J is TRBJ2-2; the match to TRBD1 covers 9 bases. J gave up 5 bases and V 7 bases, and 11 bases lay outside the gene matches. Germline-derived CDR1 and CDR2 are MGHDK and SYGVNS. CDR3 size: 16 residues. In DNA, the CDR3 is TGTGCCAGCAAGACCGGGACAGGGCTGGGGACCGGGGAGCTGTTTTTT. Translated: CASKTGTGLGTGELFF. Complete variable domain (other parts from reference TRBV25-1 and TRBJ2-2): EADIYQTPRYLVIGTGKKITLECSQTMGHDKMYWYQQDPGMELHLIHYSYGVNSTEKGDLSSESTVSRIRTEHFPLTLESARPSHTSQYLCASKTGTGLGTGELFFGEGSRLTVL.

This clonotype has a single count. The chain is built from TRBV20-1 and TRBJ1-5; D not certain. The CDR3 runs to 16 residues. Per germline, CDR1 DFQATT and CDR2 SNEGSKA (reference sequence). Deletions cut 1 base from V and 5 bases from J, with 18 bases between. CDR3 sequence: CSARVLGFGDHQPQHF. Written as DNA, the CDR3 is TGCAGTGCTAGAGTTTTAGGGTTCGGGGATCATCAGCCCCAGCATTTT.

Of note for this clonotype: One base away lies a much larger clone, so this may be a sequencing read error. The chain carries TRBV29-1 and TRBJ2-7, with a possible D match to TRBD2 (7 bases). Germline V gene sequence: CDR1 SQVTM, CDR2 ANQGSEA. The CDR3 spans 13 residues. The CDR3 DNA reads TGCAGCGGACGCGGGGGCCGGGCCTACGAGGAGTACTTC. It yields the protein CSGRGGRAYEEYF.

This chain joins TRBV29-1 and TRBJ1-5, with a weak D call TRBD1 (6 bases). Germline CDR1 and CDR2: SQVTM and ANQGSEA. This CDR3 contains 13 residues. The V and J ends lost 8 bases and 7 bases respectively, with 18 bases between them. Written as DNA, the CDR3 is TGCAGCCAAGTCGAACAGGGTGGGCAGCCCCAGCATTTT. It codes for CSQVEQGGQPQHF.

Comments on this clonotype: At one of its ends the junction is not consistent with the germline gene, which may arise from a read error. In DNA form, the CDR3 reads TGTGCCAGCAGTGCAGATATCGCAGGGGGCTATGGCTACACCTTC. It specifies CASSADIAGGYGYTF. The rearrangement joins TRBV10-3 to TRBJ1-2, with TRBD1 identical over 7 bases. The V gene's germline CDR1 is ENHRY and CDR2 SYGVKD. This CDR3 has 15 amino acids.

The chain has TRBV6-2 or TRBV6-3 and TRBJ2-5; D may be TRBD2 (6 bases). Trimming shortened V by 8 bases and J by 5 bases, and 21 bases separated the two germline ends. Germline loops: CDR1 MNHEY, CDR2 SVGEGT. This CDR3 has 15 amino acids. The CDR3 protein is CASHRSGDNRETQYF. CDR3 nucleotide sequence: TGTGCCAGCCATCGATCGGGAGACAACCGTGAGACCCAGTACTTC.

On this clonotype itself: This sequence may be a read error, since a much larger clone differs from it by one base. V gene TRBV25-1 combines with J gene TRBJ2-7, with TRBD2 matching over 9 bases. This CDR3 has 15 amino acids. CDR1 MGHDK and CDR2 SYGVNS come from the germline V gene. The CDR3 coding sequence is TGTGCCAGCAGTGATACGACTAGCGGACCCTACGAGCAGCACTTC. Protein product: CASSDTTSGPYEQHF.

The V gene is TRBV14, the J gene TRBJ2-2; no firm D call. With 2 bases removed from V and 0 bases from J, the gap between germline ends came to 4 bases. CDR1 is SGHDN, CDR2 FVKESK, per germline. This CDR3 contains 14 residues. The CDR3 DNA reads as TGTGCCAGCAGCCAAATCGCGAACACCGGGGAGCTGTTTTTT. Residues: CASSQIANTGELFF. Using reference TRBV14 and TRBJ2-2 for the parts outside the CDR3, the full variable domain is EAGVTQFPSHSVIEKGQTVTLRCDPISGHDNLYWYRRVMGKEIKFLLHFVKESKQDESGMPNNRFLAERTGGTYSTLKVQPAELEDSGVYFCASSQIANTGELFFGEGSRLTVL.